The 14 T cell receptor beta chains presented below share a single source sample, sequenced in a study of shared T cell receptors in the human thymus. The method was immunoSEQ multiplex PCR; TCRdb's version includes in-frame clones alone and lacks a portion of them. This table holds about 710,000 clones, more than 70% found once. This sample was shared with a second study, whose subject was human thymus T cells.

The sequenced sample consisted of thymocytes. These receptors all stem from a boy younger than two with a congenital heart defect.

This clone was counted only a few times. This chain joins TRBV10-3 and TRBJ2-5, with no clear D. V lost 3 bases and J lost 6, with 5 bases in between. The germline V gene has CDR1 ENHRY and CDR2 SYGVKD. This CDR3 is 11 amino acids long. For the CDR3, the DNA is TGTGCCATCAGTGATCGTAAGACCCAGTACTTC. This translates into CAISDRKTQYF.

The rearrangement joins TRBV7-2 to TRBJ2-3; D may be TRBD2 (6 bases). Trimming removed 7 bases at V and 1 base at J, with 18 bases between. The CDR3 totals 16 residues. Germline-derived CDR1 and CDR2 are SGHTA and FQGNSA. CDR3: CASNPLRERGTDTQYF. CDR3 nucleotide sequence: TGTGCCAGCAACCCCCTACGGGAGAGGGGCACAGATACGCAGTATTTT. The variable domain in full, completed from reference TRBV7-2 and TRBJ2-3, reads GAGVSQSPSNKVTEKGKDVELRCDPISGHTALYWYRQSLGQGLEFLIYFQGNSAPDKSGLPSDRFSAERTGGSVSTLTIQRTQQEDSAVYLCASNPLRERGTDTQYFGPGTRLTVL.

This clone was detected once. This CDR3 reads CATSRGPGQGYSYEQYF. The CDR3 DNA reads TGTGCCACCAGCAGAGGGCCGGGACAGGGGTACTCCTACGAGCAGTACTTC. The chain employs TRBV15 and TRBJ2-7; 10 bases agree with TRBD1. V was pared by 1 base and J by 0 bases, with 6 bases of the junction left unmatched. This CDR3 has 17 amino acids. Germline V CDR1 and CDR2: LNHNV, YYDKDF (reference sequence).

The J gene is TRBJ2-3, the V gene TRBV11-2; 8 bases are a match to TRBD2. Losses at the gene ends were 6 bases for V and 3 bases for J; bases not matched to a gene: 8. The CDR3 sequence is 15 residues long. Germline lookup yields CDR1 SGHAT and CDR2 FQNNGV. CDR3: CASSSTSEQTDTQYF. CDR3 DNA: TGTGCCAGCAGTTCGACTAGCGAACAGACAGATACGCAGTATTTT.

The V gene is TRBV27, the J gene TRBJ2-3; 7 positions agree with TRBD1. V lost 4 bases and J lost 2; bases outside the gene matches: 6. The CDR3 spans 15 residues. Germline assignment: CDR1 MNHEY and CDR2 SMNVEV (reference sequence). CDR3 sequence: CASSSSDRVTDTQYF. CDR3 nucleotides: TGTGCCAGCAGTTCAAGTGACAGGGTCACAGATACGCAGTATTTT.

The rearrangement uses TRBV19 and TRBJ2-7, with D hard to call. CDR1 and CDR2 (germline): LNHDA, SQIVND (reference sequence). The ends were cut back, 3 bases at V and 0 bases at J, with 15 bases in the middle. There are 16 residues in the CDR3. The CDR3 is CASSIVRVRNSYEQYF. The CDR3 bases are TGTGCCAGTAGTATTGTCCGGGTTAGGAACTCCTACGAGCAGTACTTC.

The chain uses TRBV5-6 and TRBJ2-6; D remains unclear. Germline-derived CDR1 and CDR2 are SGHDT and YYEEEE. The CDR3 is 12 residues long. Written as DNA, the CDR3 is TGTGCTTCCGGGTCTGGGGCCAACGTCCTGACTTTC. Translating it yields CASGSGANVLTF. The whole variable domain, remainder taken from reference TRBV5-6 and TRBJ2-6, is DAGVTQSPTHLIKTRGQQVTLRCSPKSGHDTVSWYQQALGQGPQFIFQYYEEEERQRGNFPDRFSGHQFPNYSSELNVNALLLGDSALYLCASGSGANVLTFGAGSRLTVL.

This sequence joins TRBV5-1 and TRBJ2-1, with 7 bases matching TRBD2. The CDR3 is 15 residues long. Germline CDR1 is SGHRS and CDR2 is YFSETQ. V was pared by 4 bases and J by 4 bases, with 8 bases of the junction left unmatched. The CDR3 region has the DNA TGCGCCAGCAGCCCCCCCCTAGCGGAATACAATGAGCAGTTCTTC. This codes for CASSPPLAEYNEQFF.

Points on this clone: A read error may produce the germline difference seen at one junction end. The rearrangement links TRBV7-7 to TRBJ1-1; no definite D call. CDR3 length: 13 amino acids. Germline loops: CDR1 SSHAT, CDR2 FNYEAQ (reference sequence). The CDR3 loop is CASSLSVNTEAFF. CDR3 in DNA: TGTGCTAGCAGCTTATCAGTGAACACTGAAGCTTTCTTT.

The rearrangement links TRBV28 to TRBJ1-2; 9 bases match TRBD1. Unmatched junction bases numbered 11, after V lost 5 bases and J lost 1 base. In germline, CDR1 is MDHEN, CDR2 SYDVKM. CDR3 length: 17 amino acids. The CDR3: CASSPYRDRVSNYGYTF. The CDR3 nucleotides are TGTGCCAGCAGTCCTTACCGGGACAGGGTTAGTAACTATGGCTACACCTTC.

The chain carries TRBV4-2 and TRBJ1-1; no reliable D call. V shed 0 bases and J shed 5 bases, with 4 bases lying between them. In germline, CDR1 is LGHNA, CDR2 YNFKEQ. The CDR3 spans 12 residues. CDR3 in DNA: TGTGCCAGCAGCCAAGATAGTACTGAAGCTTTCTTT. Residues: CASSQDSTEAFF.

The CDR3: CASSHHSDEQFF. The CDR3 nucleotides are TGTGCCAGCAGTCACCACTCCGATGAGCAGTTCTTC. The chain joins TRBV6-5 to TRBJ2-1; D remains unclear. Between the trimmed V and J ends, which lost 5 bases and 8 bases, there was a span of 10 bases. The CDR3 has 12 amino acids. Germline V gene lookup returns CDR1 MNHEY and CDR2 SVGAGI.

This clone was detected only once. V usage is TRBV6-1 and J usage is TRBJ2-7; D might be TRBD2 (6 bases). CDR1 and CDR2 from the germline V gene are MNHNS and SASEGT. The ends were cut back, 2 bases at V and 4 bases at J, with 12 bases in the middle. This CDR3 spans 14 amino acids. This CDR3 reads CASSELGGEYEQYF. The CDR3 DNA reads TGTGCCAGCAGTGAACTTGGCGGGGAGTACGAGCAGTACTTC.

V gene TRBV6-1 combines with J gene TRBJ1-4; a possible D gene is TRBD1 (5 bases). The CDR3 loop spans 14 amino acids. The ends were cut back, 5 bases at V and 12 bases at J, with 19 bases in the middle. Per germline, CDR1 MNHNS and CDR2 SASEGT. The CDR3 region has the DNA TGTGCCAGCAGTCCCGGTTGGGGGGGTGAGGAACTGTTTTTT. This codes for CASSPGWGGEELFF.